This T cell receptor beta chain was documented in a study of response to subunit inactivated influenza vaccine. Each CDR3 protein gets one entry after TCRdb re-called the RT-PCR reads with MiXCR. This sample has about 650,000 distinct CDR3 sequences; around 15% occur once, and the top ten carry around 7.6%. The V gene's germline CDR1 is SGHDN and CDR2 FVKESK. The CDR3 consists of 14 residues. Trimming pared 3 bases from V and 4 bases from J, leaving 12 bases between. Study-level results: Authors suggested each seasonal flu vaccination may recruit only limited numbers of new T cells.

This clonotype was counted between two and nine times. The antigen is unknown. This clonotype originated in a man between 50 and 59 years old who received an inactivated influenza vaccine. Sequenced here: PBMCs from blood, sampled approximately 15 days before vaccination. The chain combines TRBV14 with TRBJ2-5; weak D call: TRBD1 (5 bases). As DNA, the CDR3 is TGTGCCAGCAGCCAGGACATAATACGAGAGACCCAGTACTTC. Its translation: CASSQDIIRETQYF. Variable domain in full (rest from reference TRBV14 and TRBJ2-5): EAGVTQFPSHSVIEKGQTVTLRCDPISGHDNLYWYRRVMGKEIKFLLHFVKESKQDESGMPNNRFLAERTGGTYSTLKVQPAELEDSGVYFCASSQDIIRETQYFGPGTRLLVL.